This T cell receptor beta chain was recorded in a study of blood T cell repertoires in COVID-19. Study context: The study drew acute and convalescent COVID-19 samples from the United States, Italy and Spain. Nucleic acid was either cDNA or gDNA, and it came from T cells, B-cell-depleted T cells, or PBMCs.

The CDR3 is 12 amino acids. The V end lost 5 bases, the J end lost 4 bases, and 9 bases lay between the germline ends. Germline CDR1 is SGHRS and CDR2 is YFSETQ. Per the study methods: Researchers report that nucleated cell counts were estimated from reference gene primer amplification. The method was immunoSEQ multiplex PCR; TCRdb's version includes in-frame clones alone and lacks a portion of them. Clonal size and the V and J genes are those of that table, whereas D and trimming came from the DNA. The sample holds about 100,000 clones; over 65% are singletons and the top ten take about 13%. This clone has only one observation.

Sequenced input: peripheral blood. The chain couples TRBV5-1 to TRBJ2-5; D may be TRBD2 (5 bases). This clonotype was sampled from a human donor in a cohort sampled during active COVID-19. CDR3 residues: CASREGVETQYF. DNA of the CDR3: TGCGCCAGCAGAGAGGGAGTAGAGACCCAGTACTTC. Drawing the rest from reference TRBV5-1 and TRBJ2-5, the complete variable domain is KAGVTQTPRYLIKTRGQQVTLSCSPISGHRSVSWYQQTPGQGLQFLFEYFSETQRNKGNFPGRFSGRQFSNSRSEMNVSTLELGDSALYLCASREGVETQYFGPGTRLLVL.